This TCR beta chain was recorded in a study of T-cell reconstitution after alpha-beta-depleted transplantation in children. Study-level results: After transplant, at about two months, alpha-beta T cells were reportedly derived from several hundred expanded graft clones. T-cell counts and diversity at one year following transplant were attributed mainly to newly produced T cells.

The germline V gene has CDR1 MNHEY and CDR2 SVGAGI. The CDR3 has 15 amino acids. Trimming shortened V by 0 bases and J by 5 bases, and 13 bases separated the two germline ends. The library targeted TCRbeta and was prepared with unique molecular identifiers. TCRdb recomputed calls from the PCR reads with MiXCR, one row per CDR3 protein. The repertoire includes more than 200,000 distinct CDR3 sequences, roughly 18% of them detected once, and roughly two fifths sits in the top ten. A remark on this clonotype: Its antigen is unidentified.

The sample was PBMCs, mostly from graft donor cells, taken 360 days after TCRalphabeta/CD19-depleted stem cell transplant. The chain has TRBV6-5 and TRBJ1-1; D unclear. The sequence was collected from a male patient aged 2-10 years who had a stem cell transplant for acute lymphoblastic leukemia, so the T cells may come from the graft donor. The CDR3 DNA sequence: TGTGCCAGCAGTTACTCGTTCGCAGGACCAACTGAAGCTTTCTTT. Translating it yields CASSYSFAGPTEAFF.